This T cell receptor (beta chain) was recorded in a study of OX40 agonist ivuxolimab in advanced cancers. Regarding the study as a whole: A proportion of nonresponders additionally exhibited low normalized T-cell clonal expansion.

This CDR3 is built from 15 residues. V was clipped by 3 bases and J by 7 bases, with 16 bases between them. The germline CDR1 and CDR2 sequences are LNHDA and SQIVND (reference sequence). In regard to this clone: The antigen is not known.

Sequencing used immunoSEQ multiplex PCR; TCRdb keeps in-frame clones, though not all of them. This repertoire shows about 75,000 clones, approximately 84% found once; its top ten account for roughly 17%. Autoimmune disease history or systemic immunosuppression barred patients. The chain uses TRBV19 and TRBJ1-5; D may be TRBD1 (5 bases). The sample in question was CD4+ or CD8+ T cells sorted from blood, obtained in a trial of the OX40 agonist ivuxolimab. This TCR was recovered from an adult with an advanced solid tumor such as melanoma, head and neck, liver or kidney cancer. The CDR3: CASSIILGGGQPQHF. The CDR3 coding sequence is TGTGCCAGTAGTATCATTCTCGGGGGAGGCCAGCCCCAGCATTTT.